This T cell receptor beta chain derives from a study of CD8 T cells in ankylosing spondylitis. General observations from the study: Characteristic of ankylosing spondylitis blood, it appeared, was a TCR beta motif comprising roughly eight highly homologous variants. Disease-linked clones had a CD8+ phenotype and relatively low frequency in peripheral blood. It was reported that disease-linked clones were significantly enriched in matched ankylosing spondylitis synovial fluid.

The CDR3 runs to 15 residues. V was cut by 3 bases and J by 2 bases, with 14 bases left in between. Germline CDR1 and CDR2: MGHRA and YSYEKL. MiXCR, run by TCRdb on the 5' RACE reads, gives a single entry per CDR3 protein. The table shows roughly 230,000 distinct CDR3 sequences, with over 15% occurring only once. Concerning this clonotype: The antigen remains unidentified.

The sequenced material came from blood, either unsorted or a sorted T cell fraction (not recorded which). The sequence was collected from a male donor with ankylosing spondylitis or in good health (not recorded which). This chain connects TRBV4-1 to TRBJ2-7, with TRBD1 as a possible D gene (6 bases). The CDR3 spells CASSQFRTDTYEQYF. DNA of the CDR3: TGCGCCAGCAGCCAGTTTAGGACAGACACCTACGAGCAGTACTTC.